This is a list of T cell receptor beta chains from one sample in a study of T cells expressing NK-cell markers. TCRdb reprocessed the 5' RACE reads and reports one entry per CDR3 protein, with no DNA. With some 600,000 distinct CDR3 sequences in the sample, the ten largest clones hold approximately 3.6%. The source material was blood T cells: a sorted CD56 or NKG2C T cell subset, CD4+ or CD8+ T cells, or bulk PBMC T cells (not recorded which). These receptors came from a man aged 18 to 29 in good health. Each CDR3 is given with its conserved first and last residue. Fields, in order: J gene, V gene, CDR3 protein.

TRBJ1-5	TRBV27	CASSLRWGYNQPQHF
TRBJ1-5	TRBV7-8	CASSLEGRPNQPQHF
TRBJ2-7	TRBV3-1	CASSQDAGTPAYEQYF
TRBJ2-4	TRBV6-2/TRBV6-3	CASSFRLAGEFDF
TRBJ2-3	TRBV5-1	CASSLAVGADTQYF
TRBJ2-7	TRBV12-3/TRBV12-4	CASSLGTREQYF
TRBJ2-3	TRBV20-1	CSARKGGQADTQYF
TRBJ2-1	TRBV5-1	CASSLIERRNEQFF
TRBJ1-5	TRBV10-3	CAISESRQGYSNQPQHF
TRBJ1-2	TRBV7-9	CASSFRGTGGIFYGYTF
TRBJ1-5	TRBV5-5	CASSLDRYSNQPQHF
TRBJ2-7	TRBV4-3	CASSQDRAMAYEQYF
TRBJ2-3	TRBV20-1	CSARRLAGGTDTQYF
TRBJ1-5	TRBV6-2/TRBV6-3	CASSYRSISPQHF
TRBJ2-4	TRBV28	CASSLTAGATIQYF
TRBJ2-1	TRBV30	CAWSVFGDLLNEQFF
TRBJ2-3	TRBV30	CAWSVGGPHRTQYF
TRBJ2-1	TRBV11-2	CASSPGPSEVSYNEQFF
TRBJ2-5	TRBV24-1	CATSDRGQGPQETQYF
TRBJ2-1	TRBV12-3/TRBV12-4	CASRGLAGGGEQFF
TRBJ2-7	TRBV11-1	CASSLVQGQPPGEQYF
TRBJ1-1	TRBV5-6	CASSSVGRGIATEAFF
TRBJ2-3	TRBV5-1	CASSLEDVFVTDTQYF
TRBJ2-3	TRBV11-3	CASSPGLAKTTDTQYF
TRBJ2-3	TRBV7-9	CASSLSLAGDTQYF
TRBJ2-3	TRBV10-2	CASSAGINTQYF
TRBJ2-3	TRBV9	CASSVGTGDTQYF
TRBJ2-1	TRBV12-3/TRBV12-4	CASRQTGTSYNEQFF
TRBJ1-1	TRBV18	CASSPPVGGNTEAFF
TRBJ1-2	TRBV2	CASSEGAGYGYTF
TRBJ2-5	TRBV10-3	CAIRARTGTGGQETQYF
TRBJ2-2	TRBV12-3/TRBV12-4	CASSFVPGGELFF
TRBJ2-7	TRBV5-5	CASMPSGSLRSYEQYF
TRBJ2-7	TRBV20-1	CSASGLGQGPYEQYF
TRBJ2-7	TRBV7-8	CASSYPGTAVEQYF
TRBJ2-3	TRBV11-2	CASSSEVLAGLGDTQYF
TRBJ2-2	TRBV12-3/TRBV12-4	CASTPLLGANTGELFF
TRBJ2-5	TRBV20-1	CSAPGLAGVKTQYF
TRBJ1-2	TRBV3-1	CASSQDARVMGGYTF
TRBJ2-1	TRBV12-3/TRBV12-4	CASSLGASNEQFF
TRBJ1-1	TRBV25-1	CASSAQPGTPDTEAFF
TRBJ2-3	TRBV10-3	CAAGTGSTDTQYF
TRBJ1-2	TRBV12-3/TRBV12-4	CASKSVAGHYGYTF